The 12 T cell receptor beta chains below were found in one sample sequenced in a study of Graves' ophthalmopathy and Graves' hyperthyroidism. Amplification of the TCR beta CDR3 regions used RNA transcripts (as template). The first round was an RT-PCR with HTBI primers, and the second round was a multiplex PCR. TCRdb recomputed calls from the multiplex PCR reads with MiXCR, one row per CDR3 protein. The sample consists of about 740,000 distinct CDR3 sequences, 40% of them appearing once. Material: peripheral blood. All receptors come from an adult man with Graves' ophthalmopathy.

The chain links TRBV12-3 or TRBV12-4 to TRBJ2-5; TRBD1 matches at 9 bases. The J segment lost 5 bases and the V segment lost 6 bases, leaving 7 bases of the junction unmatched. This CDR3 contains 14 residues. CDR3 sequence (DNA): TGTGCCAGCAGCGGGACAGGGCAAAGGGAGACCCAGTACTTC. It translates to CASSGTGQRETQYF.

The CDR3 DNA reads as TGTGCCAGCAGCTTACGGACAGGGCAAAATCAGCCCCAGCATTTT. Amino acid sequence: CASSLRTGQNQPQHF. This chain joins TRBV7-9 and TRBJ1-5, with TRBD1 matching 8 bases. The CDR3 contains 15 residues. The V segment lost 2 bases and the J segment 4 bases; nucleotides outside the gene matches: 4. Germline-derived CDR1 and CDR2 are SEHNR and FQNEAQ (reference sequence). Supplemented by reference TRBV7-9 and TRBJ1-5, the full variable domain reads DTGVSQNPRHKITKRGQNVTFRCDPISEHNRLYWYRQTLGQGPEFLTYFQNEAQLEKSRLLSDRFSAERPKGSFSTLEIQRTEQGDSAMYLCASSLRTGQNQPQHFGDGTRLSIL.

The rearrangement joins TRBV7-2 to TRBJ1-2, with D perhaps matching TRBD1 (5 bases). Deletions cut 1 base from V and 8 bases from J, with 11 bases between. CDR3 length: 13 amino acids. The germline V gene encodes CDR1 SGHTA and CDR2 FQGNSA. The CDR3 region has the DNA TGTGCCAGCAGCTTAGGAGGGGACGAGGGCTACACCTTC. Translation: CASSLGGDEGYTF.

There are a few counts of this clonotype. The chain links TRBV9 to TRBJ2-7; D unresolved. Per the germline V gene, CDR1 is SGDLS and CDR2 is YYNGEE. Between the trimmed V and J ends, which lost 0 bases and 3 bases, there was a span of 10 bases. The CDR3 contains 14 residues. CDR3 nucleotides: TGTGCCAGCAGCGTAGGGCAGGAGATCTACGAGCAGTACTTC. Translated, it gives CASSVGQEIYEQYF.

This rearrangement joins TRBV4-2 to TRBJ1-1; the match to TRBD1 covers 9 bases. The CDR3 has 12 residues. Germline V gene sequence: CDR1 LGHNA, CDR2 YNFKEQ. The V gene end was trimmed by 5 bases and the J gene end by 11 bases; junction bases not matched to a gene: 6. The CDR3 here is CASSAIDRGAFF. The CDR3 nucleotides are TGTGCCAGCAGCGCGATAGACAGGGGGGCTTTCTTT.

The CDR3 coding sequence is TGTGCCAGCAGCGGCGCGGGGGCTAGCACAGATACGCAGTATTTT. Its translation is CASSGAGASTDTQYF. The chain joins TRBV7-2 to TRBJ2-3; D might be TRBD2 (7 bases). In germline, CDR1 is SGHTA, CDR2 FQGNSA. The V gene lost 5 bases and the J gene lost 0 bases, with 12 bases spanning the gap. The CDR3 has 15 amino acids.

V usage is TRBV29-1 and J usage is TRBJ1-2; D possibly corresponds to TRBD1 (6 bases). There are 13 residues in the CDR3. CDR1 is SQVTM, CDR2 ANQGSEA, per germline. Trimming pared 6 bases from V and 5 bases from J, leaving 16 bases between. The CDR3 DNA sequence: TGCAGCGTGGGGGCAGGGCGAAAATATGGCTACACCTTC. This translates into CSVGAGRKYGYTF.

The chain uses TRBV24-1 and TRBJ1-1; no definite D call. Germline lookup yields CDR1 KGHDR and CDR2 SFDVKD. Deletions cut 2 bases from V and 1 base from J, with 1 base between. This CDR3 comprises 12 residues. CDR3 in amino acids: CATSDWNTEAFF. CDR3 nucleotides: TGTGCCACCAGTGATTGGAACACTGAAGCTTTCTTT.

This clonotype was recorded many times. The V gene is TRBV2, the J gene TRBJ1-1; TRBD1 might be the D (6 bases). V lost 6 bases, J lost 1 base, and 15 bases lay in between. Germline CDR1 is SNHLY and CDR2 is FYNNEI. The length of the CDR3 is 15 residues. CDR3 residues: CASRSDRRKNTEAFF. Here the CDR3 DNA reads TGTGCCAGCAGATCGGACAGAAGGAAGAACACTGAAGCTTTCTTT.

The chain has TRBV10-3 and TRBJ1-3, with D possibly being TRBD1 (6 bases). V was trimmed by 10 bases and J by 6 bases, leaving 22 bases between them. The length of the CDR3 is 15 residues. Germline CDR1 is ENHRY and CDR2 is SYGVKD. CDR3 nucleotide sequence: TGTGCCAGCACCAAAACCCCCAGGGGCGAAAACACCATATATTTT. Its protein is CASTKTPRGENTIYF.

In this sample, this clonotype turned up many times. CDR3 coding DNA: TGTGCCATTAAAGACAGGGGCAATCAGCCCCAGCATTTT. Translated, it gives CAIKDRGNQPQHF. The chain uses TRBV2 and TRBJ1-5, with 7 positions matching TRBD1. V was pared by 10 bases and J by 2 bases, with 5 bases of the junction left unmatched. Germline values: CDR1 SNHLY, CDR2 FYNNEI. The CDR3 covers 13 residues.

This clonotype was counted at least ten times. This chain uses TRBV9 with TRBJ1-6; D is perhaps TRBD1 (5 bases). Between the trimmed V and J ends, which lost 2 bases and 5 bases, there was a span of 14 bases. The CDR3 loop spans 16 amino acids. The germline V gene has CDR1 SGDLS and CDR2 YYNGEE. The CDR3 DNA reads TGTGCCAGCAGCGTCTATGACAGCTCGGATAATTCACCCCTCCACTTT. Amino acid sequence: CASSVYDSSDNSPLHF.